Reported below is one T cell receptor (beta chain). Antigen specificity is unknown. CDR3 size: 14 residues. CDR1 is SGHRS and CDR2 is YFSETQ in the germline V gene. The ends were cut back, 2 bases at V and 4 bases at J, with 12 bases in the middle. A single record per CDR3 protein comes from TCRdb applying MiXCR to the 5' RACE reads. The repertoire holds around 770,000 distinct CDR3 sequences, roughly 19% seen once, with around 19% in the top ten. This sample was taken from a study of CD8 T cells in ankylosing spondylitis. Study-wide findings and caveats: Made up of under 10 highly homologous variants, a TCR beta motif appeared characteristic of ankylosing spondylitis blood.

Sequenced sample: blood, either unsorted or a sorted T cell fraction (not recorded which). This chain joins TRBV5-1 and TRBJ1-2; maybe TRBD1 (6 bases). The origin of this receptor is a male donor with ankylosing spondylitis. For the CDR3, the DNA is TGCGCCAGCAGCTTTCAGGGGCAGAGCTATGGCTACACCTTC. Translation: CASSFQGQSYGYTF. The full variable domain, in which reference TRBV5-1 and TRBJ1-2 provide the parts outside the CDR3, is KAGVTQTPRYLIKTRGQQVTLSCSPISGHRSVSWYQQTPGQGLQFLFEYFSETQRNKGNFPGRFSGRQFSNSRSEMNVSTLELGDSALYLCASSFQGQSYGYTFGSGTRLTVV.